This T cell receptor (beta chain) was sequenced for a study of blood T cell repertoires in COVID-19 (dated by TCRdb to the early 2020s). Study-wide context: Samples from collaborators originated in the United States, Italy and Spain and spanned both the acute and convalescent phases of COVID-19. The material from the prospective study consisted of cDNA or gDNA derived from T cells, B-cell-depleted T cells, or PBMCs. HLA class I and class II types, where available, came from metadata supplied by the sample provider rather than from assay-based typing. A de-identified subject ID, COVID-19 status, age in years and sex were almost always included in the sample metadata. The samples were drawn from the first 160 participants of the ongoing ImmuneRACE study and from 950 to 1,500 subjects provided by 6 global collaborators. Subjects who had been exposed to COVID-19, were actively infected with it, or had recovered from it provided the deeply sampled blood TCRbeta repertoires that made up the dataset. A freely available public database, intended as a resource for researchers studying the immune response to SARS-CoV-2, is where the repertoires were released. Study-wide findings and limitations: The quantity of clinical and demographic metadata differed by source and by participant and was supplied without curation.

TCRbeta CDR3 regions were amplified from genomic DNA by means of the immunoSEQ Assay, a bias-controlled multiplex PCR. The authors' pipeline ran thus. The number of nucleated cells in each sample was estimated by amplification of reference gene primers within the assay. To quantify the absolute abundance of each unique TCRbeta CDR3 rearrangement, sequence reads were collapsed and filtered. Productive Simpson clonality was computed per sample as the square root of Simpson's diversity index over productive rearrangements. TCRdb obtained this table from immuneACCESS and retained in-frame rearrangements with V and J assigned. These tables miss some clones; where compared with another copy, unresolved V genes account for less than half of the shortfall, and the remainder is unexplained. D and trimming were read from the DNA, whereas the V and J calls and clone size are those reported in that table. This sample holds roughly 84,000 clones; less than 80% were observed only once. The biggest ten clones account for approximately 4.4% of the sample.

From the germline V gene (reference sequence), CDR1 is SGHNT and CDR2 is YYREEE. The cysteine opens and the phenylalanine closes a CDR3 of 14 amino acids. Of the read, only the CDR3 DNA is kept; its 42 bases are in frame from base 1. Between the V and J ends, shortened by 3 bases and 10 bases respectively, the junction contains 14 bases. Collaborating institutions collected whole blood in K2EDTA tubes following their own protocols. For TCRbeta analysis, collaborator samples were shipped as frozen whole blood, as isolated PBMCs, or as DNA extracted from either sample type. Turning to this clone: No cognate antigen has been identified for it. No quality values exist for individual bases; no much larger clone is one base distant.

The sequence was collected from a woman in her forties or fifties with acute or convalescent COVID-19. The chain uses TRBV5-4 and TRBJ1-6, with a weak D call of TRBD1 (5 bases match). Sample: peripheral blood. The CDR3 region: CASSSPAGESPLHF. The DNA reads TGTGCCAGCAGCTCCCCAGCGGGGGAATCACCCCTCCACTTT.